Listed below are T cell receptor beta chains from one sample, sequenced in a study of metastatic and nonmetastatic thyroid tumors. TCRdb re-called the PCR reads via MiXCR. The sample shows tens of thousands of clones, more than 20% of them seen only once. Specimen: blood. The receptors shown here come from a male donor with papillary thyroid cancer or a benign thyroid nodule (not recorded which). Some clones in this sample may be carry-over from other donors' samples. Each CDR3 is given with its conserved first and last residue. A D gene is named only where the DNA matches it firmly. Clone sizes are given selectively: once, few, many, or a class where the clone is expanded.

J gene	CDR3 length	D gene	V gene	clone size	CDR3 DNA	CDR3 protein
TRBJ1-3	16	TRBD1	TRBV7-6	many	TGTGCCAGCAGCTTGCAGACAGGGAGCTCTGGAAACACCATATATTTT	CASSLQTGSSGNTIYF
TRBJ1-1	15	TRBD1	TRBV9	-	TGTGCCAGCAGCCCCAGGACAGGGTTGATCACTGAAGCTTTCTTT	CASSPRTGLITEAFF
TRBJ1-2	13	-	TRBV20-1	-	TGCAGTGCTAGAGCACAGGTCTCGTATGGCTACACCTTC	CSARAQVSYGYTF
TRBJ1-4	15	-	TRBV9	many	TGTGCCAGCAGCCCCAGCAGGACACCCAATGAAAAACTGTTTTTT	CASSPSRTPNEKLFF
TRBJ1-1	11	-	TRBV19	-	TGTGCCATCTATACCACAGGTTGGTCTTTCTTT	CAIYTTGWSFF
TRBJ2-7	14	TRBD1	TRBV11-3	-	TGTGCCAGCAGCTTAAGGACAGGGGGCGGTGAGCAGTACTTC	CASSLRTGGGEQYF
TRBJ2-7	17	TRBD2	TRBV5-1	many	TGCGCCAGCAGCTTGTTAGCGGGAGTACCCGGGGGCCACGAGCAGTACTTC	CASSLLAGVPGGHEQYF
TRBJ2-5	14	-	TRBV18	-	TGTGCCAGCTCACCTCAGACATTCCAAGAGACCCAGTACTTC	CASSPQTFQETQYF
TRBJ1-5	14	-	TRBV28	many	TGTGCCAGCAGTTTTCGGGGGCGCAGTCAGCCCCAGCATTTT	CASSFRGRSQPQHF
TRBJ2-5	15	TRBD1	TRBV7-6	many	TGTGCCAGCAGCCGCCACCAGGGGGCGAGGGAGACCCAGTACTTC	CASSRHQGARETQYF